These 30 T cell receptor beta chains originate from one sample sequenced in a study of PD-1 blockade in classical Hodgkin lymphoma. Sequencing used immunoSEQ multiplex PCR; TCRdb keeps in-frame clones, though not all of them. The sample records about 19,000 clones, around 80% being singletons. Time point here: cycle 4 day 1 (C4D1), after six to seven weeks of nivolumab. Autologous stem cell transplantation was followed by relapse in every patient, and brentuximab vedotin exposure varied. Specimen: peripheral blood mononuclear cells (PBMCs), collected before the fourth cycle of nivolumab. Receptors were obtained from a human donor with classical Hodgkin lymphoma.

For the CDR3, the DNA is TGTGCCAGCAGTAAAACGGACAGGGGACTGGGCTATGGCTACACCTTC. Protein sequence: CASSKTDRGLGYGYTF. The chain recombines TRBV28 with TRBJ1-2; 9 nucleotides agree with TRBD1. CDR1 MDHEN and CDR2 SYDVKM come from the germline V gene. CDR3 length: 16 amino acids. Losses at the gene ends were 5 bases for V and 4 bases for J; bases not matched to a gene: 11.

The chain employs TRBV28 and TRBJ1-5; D gene ambiguous. Germline V CDR1 and CDR2: MDHEN, SYDVKM. V lost 5 bases to trimming and J lost 1 base, with 15 bases between them. The CDR3 consists of 16 residues. The CDR3 sequence: CASSLRAAPSNQPQHF. The CDR3 DNA sequence: TGTGCCAGCAGTCTCAGAGCTGCCCCGAGCAATCAGCCCCAGCATTTT.

This sequence joins TRBV11-3 and TRBJ1-1, with D possibly TRBD1 on 6 matching bases. This CDR3 has 14 residues. Germline V lookup: CDR1 SGHNT, CDR2 YENEEA. V lost 1 base and J lost 6, with 12 bases in between. DNA of the CDR3: TGTGCCAGCAGCTTAGGGCCAGAGGGGGCTGAAGCTTTCTTT. Translated, it gives CASSLGPEGAEAFF.

The rearrangement joins TRBV2 to TRBJ2-1; D is uncertain. Trimming took 5 bases from V and 3 from J, leaving 8 bases between them. Germline V gene data show CDR1 as SNHLY and CDR2 as FYNNEI. CDR3 length: 13 amino acids. The DNA for the CDR3 is TGTGCCAGCAGTAGCACCTACTACAATGAGCAGTTCTTC. Translation: CASSSTYYNEQFF.

V usage is TRBV7-2 and J usage is TRBJ2-5; 7 nucleotides align to TRBD2. This CDR3 contains 14 residues. V shed 5 bases and J 2 bases; nucleotides not matched to a gene: 5. Germline lookup yields CDR1 SGHTA and CDR2 FQGNSA. The CDR3 sequence is CASSNLAAQETQYF. The CDR3 DNA is TGTGCCAGCAGCAACCTAGCGGCACAAGAGACCCAGTACTTC.

CDR3 residues: CASSVAFLGTGINTGELFF. The CDR3 DNA follows: TGTGCCAGCAGCGTAGCCTTCCTAGGGACAGGGATTAACACCGGGGAGCTGTTTTTT. The J gene is TRBJ2-2, the V gene TRBV9; 9 bases are shared with TRBD1. The germline V gene has CDR1 SGDLS and CDR2 YYNGEE. V gave up 0 bases and J gave up 2 bases; unmatched junction bases: 11. CDR3 length: 19 residues.

The gene calls are TRBV27 and TRBJ2-5; no clear D gene. CDR3 length equals 14 residues. The germline V and J ends were trimmed by 2 bases and 2 bases, with 9 bases remaining between them. Germline V gene data show CDR1 as MNHEY and CDR2 as SMNVEV (reference sequence). CDR3 coding DNA: TGTGCCAGCAGTTTAGCCTCGGTTCAAGAGACCCAGTACTTC. This encodes CASSLASVQETQYF.

The rearrangement links TRBV28 to TRBJ1-1, with D perhaps matching TRBD1 (5 bases). Germline V CDR1 and CDR2: MDHEN, SYDVKM. Trimming removed 8 bases from V and 10 bases from J, with 32 bases in between. The CDR3 consists of 17 residues. As DNA, the CDR3 is TGTGCCAGCGGTTCGAGGGGTCTAAGGGAGAGGGGTAAGCCAGCTTTCTTT. The encoded protein is CASGSRGLRERGKPAFF. Variable domain in full (rest from reference TRBV28 and TRBJ1-1): DVKVTQSSRYLVKRTGEKVFLECVQDMDHENMFWYRQDPGLGLRLIYFSYDVKMKEKGDIPEGYSVSREKKERFSLILESASTNQTSMYLCASGSRGLRERGKPAFFGQGTRLTVV.

This clone was observed a single time. The chain joins TRBV28 to TRBJ1-5; D not certain. This CDR3 is built from 18 residues. Germline assignment: CDR1 MDHEN and CDR2 SYDVKM. V was pared by 4 bases and J by 0 bases, with 19 bases between. The CDR3 DNA sequence: TGTGCCAGCAGTTCCCCCCTAGTCGCCCCGGCTAGCAATCAGCCCCAGCATTTT. It yields the protein CASSSPLVAPASNQPQHF.

V gene TRBV10-2 combines with J gene TRBJ2-7; TRBD2 might be the D (6 bases). The CDR3 is made up of 13 amino acids. Trimming cost V 4 bases and J 4 bases, with 11 bases left between them. CDR1 and CDR2 (germline): WSHSY, SAAADI. The CDR3 here is CASSVPGTYEQYF. As DNA, the CDR3 is TGCGCCAGCAGTGTCCCCGGGACTTACGAGCAGTACTTC.

This chain links TRBV2 with TRBJ2-5; D may be TRBD1 (7 bases). Germline-derived CDR1 and CDR2 are SNHLY and FYNNEI. Trimming stripped 6 bases from V and 2 bases from J, with 10 bases between. The CDR3 is 13 residues long. CDR3 region: CASRQGGQETQYF. The CDR3 DNA is TGTGCCAGCAGGCAGGGGGGACAAGAGACCCAGTACTTC.

The CDR3 protein is CASSVTGGSTGELFF. The CDR3 nucleotides are TGTGCCAGCAGCGTGACAGGGGGTTCCACCGGGGAGCTGTTTTTT. J is TRBJ2-2 and V is TRBV28; 9 nucleotides line up with TRBD1. With V trimmed by 6 bases and J by 4 bases, 6 bases remained unmatched. Germline V gene data show CDR1 as MDHEN and CDR2 as SYDVKM. The CDR3 spans 15 residues. The full variable domain, its missing parts supplied by reference TRBV28 and TRBJ2-2, is DVKVTQSSRYLVKRTGEKVFLECVQDMDHENMFWYRQDPGLGLRLIYFSYDVKMKEKGDIPEGYSVSREKKERFSLILESASTNQTSMYLCASSVTGGSTGELFFGEGSRLTVL.

This clone was found once. Here the CDR3 reads CAISEGGLSTDTQYF. CDR3 nucleotide sequence: TGTGCCATCAGTGAGGGGGGGCTAAGCACAGATACGCAGTATTTT. The chain is built from TRBV10-3 and TRBJ2-3; D is tentatively TRBD1 or TRBD2 (6 bases each). Between the trimmed V and J ends, which lost 2 bases and 0 bases, there was a span of 9 bases. Germline loops: CDR1 ENHRY, CDR2 SYGVKD. This CDR3 has 15 amino acids.

The chain joins TRBV25-1 to TRBJ2-7, with D possibly being TRBD2 (6 bases). The CDR3 covers 17 residues. Germline CDR1 is MGHDK and CDR2 is SYGVNS. The V and J ends lost 3 bases and 0 bases respectively, with 18 bases between them. The CDR3, as DNA: TGTGCCAGCAGTGAGAGCCTCCGGGACTCCCCCTCCTACGAGCAGTACTTC. It codes for CASSESLRDSPSYEQYF.

The V gene is TRBV7-6, the J gene TRBJ1-1; 8 positions agree with TRBD1. V gave up 4 bases and J gave up 4 bases; unmatched junction bases: 8. CDR3 length: 15 residues. Germline lookup yields CDR1 SGHVS and CDR2 FNYEAQ. The DNA for the CDR3 is TGTGCCAGCAGCTCTCCGACAGGGGTGGTCACTGAAGCTTTCTTT. This sequence encodes CASSSPTGVVTEAFF.

This sequence joins TRBV7-2 and TRBJ2-3; D gene uncertain. The length of the CDR3 is 12 residues. CDR1 and CDR2 from the germline V gene are SGHTA and FQGNSA. Between the trimmed V and J ends, which lost 5 bases and 4 bases, there was a span of 7 bases. The CDR3 DNA follows: TGTGCCAGCAGCCCCCTAGCAGATACGCAGTATTTT. Encoded protein: CASSPLADTQYF.

This CDR3 is CASSLGWAGGTDTQYF. The CDR3 DNA reads TGTGCCAGCAGCTTAGGTTGGGCAGGGGGCACAGATACGCAGTATTTT. The rearrangement links TRBV13 to TRBJ2-3, with D possibly being TRBD1 (6 bases). Germline values: CDR1 PRHDT, CDR2 FYEKMQ (reference sequence). Trimming took off 0 bases at V and 1 base at J, with 11 bases between the two ends. The CDR3 contains 16 residues.

The chain's CDR3 is CAISGLEQETQYF. The CDR3 DNA reads as TGTGCCATCAGTGGGTTGGAACAAGAGACCCAGTACTTC. The chain is built from TRBV10-3 and TRBJ2-5; D remains ambiguous. The length of the CDR3 is 13 residues. The V gene lost 4 bases and the J gene lost 2 bases, with 8 bases spanning the gap. Germline V gene data show CDR1 as ENHRY and CDR2 as SYGVKD.

The chain joins TRBV5-4 to TRBJ2-5; D is perhaps TRBD2 (7 bases). The CDR3 is 15 amino acids. V lost 4 bases, J lost 5 bases, and 18 bases lay in between. Germline-derived CDR1 and CDR2 are SGHNT and YYREEE (reference sequence). CDR3 sequence (DNA): TGTGCCAGCAGCGTAGTCCGGGGGGCGGCGGAGACCCAGTACTTC. Protein sequence: CASSVVRGAAETQYF.

The V call is TRBV30, the J call TRBJ1-6; D not resolved. Germline V gene sequence: CDR1 GTSNPN, CDR2 SVGIG (reference sequence). Trimming shortened V by 0 bases and J by 7 bases, and 7 bases separated the two germline ends. The CDR3 sequence is 13 residues long. The CDR3 DNA reads TGTGCCTGGAGTGTACTGGGGAATTCACCCCTCCACTTT. Protein sequence: CAWSVLGNSPLHF.

The rearrangement links TRBV28 to TRBJ2-3; 8 positions match TRBD1. This CDR3 has 15 residues. Germline assignment: CDR1 MDHEN and CDR2 SYDVKM. V lost 3 bases to trimming and J lost 2 bases; unmatched junction nucleotides: 4. CDR3 bases: TGTGCCAGCAGTTTTGGGCAGGGGGCCACAGATACGCAGTATTTT. This codes for CASSFGQGATDTQYF.

DNA for the CDR3: TGCGCCAGCAGCCTTGGGATCCCAGGCTCCTACAATGAGCAGTTCTTC. It is translated as CASSLGIPGSYNEQFF. The V and J genes are TRBV4-3 and TRBJ2-1, with D uncertain. There are 16 residues in the CDR3. Germline V CDR1 and CDR2: LGHNA, YSLEER. V lost 4 bases to trimming and J lost 0 bases, with 13 bases between them.

The rearrangement links TRBV5-4 to TRBJ2-5, with TRBD2 identical over 14 bases. Germline loops: CDR1 SGHNT, CDR2 YYREEE (reference sequence). This CDR3 region has 18 residues. Trimming removed 4 bases from V and 5 bases from J; junction bases left unmatched: 13. CDR3 region: CASSVPGLAGASEETQYF. The CDR3 DNA sequence: TGTGCCAGCAGCGTCCCGGGACTAGCGGGAGCCTCCGAGGAGACCCAGTACTTC.

This clone occurred once. The chain links TRBV10-2 to TRBJ2-7, with 10 bases fitting TRBD1. The V gene end was trimmed by 7 bases and the J gene end by 5 bases; junction bases not matched to a gene: 14. CDR1 and CDR2 from the germline V gene are WSHSY and SAAADI. CDR3 length: 16 amino acids. The CDR3 sequence: CASTASGTGVPHEQYF. CDR3 coding DNA: TGCGCCAGCACCGCTTCTGGGACAGGGGTTCCCCACGAGCAGTACTTC.

A word on this clone: This may come from a read error, since a much larger clone is one base off. The sample contains more than one DNA sequence encoding this CDR3. The chain recombines TRBV30 with TRBJ2-3; either TRBD1 or TRBD2 may fit D (5 bases each). The V gene's germline CDR1 is GTSNPN and CDR2 SVGIG (reference sequence). The CDR3 has 11 residues. The ends were cut back, 1 base at V and 6 bases at J, with 5 bases in the middle. CDR3 sequence: CAWSGGDTQYF. CDR3 nucleotides: TGTGCCTGGAGTGGGGGGGATACGCAGTATTTT.

V and J are TRBV30 and TRBJ1-4; D is unresolved. The CDR3 covers 13 residues. CDR1 GTSNPN and CDR2 SVGIG come from the germline V gene (reference sequence). The germline V and J ends were trimmed by 4 bases and 8 bases, with 14 bases remaining between them. The CDR3 nucleotides read TGTGCCTGGAAGGGAAAGTGGTGGGAAAAACTGTTTTTT. The encoded protein is CAWKGKWWEKLFF.

J is TRBJ2-3 and V is TRBV25-1; TRBD2 matches 10 bases. V shed 2 bases and J 4 bases; nucleotides not matched to a gene: 9. Germline loops: CDR1 MGHDK, CDR2 SYGVNS. There are 17 residues in the CDR3. The CDR3 loop reads CASSESSGLAEPDTQYF. The CDR3 DNA is TGTGCCAGCAGTGAAAGTTCAGGACTAGCGGAGCCAGATACGCAGTATTTT.

This rearrangement joins TRBV19 to TRBJ1-2; D unclear. Trimming left V 3 bases short and J 8 bases short, with 19 bases between. CDR3 length: 15 amino acids. The germline gives CDR1 LNHDA, CDR2 SQIVND (reference sequence). CDR3 DNA sequence: TGTGCCAGTAGTATCATGCCGTGGGCGGACCAAGGCTACACCTTC. Encoded protein: CASSIMPWADQGYTF.

With respect to this clone: Other DNA sequences in the sample encode the same CDR3. This sequence joins TRBV2 and TRBJ2-4; 8 nucleotides align to TRBD2. The CDR3 contains 16 residues. Germline CDR1 and CDR2: SNHLY and FYNNEI. Trimming took 1 base from V and 0 from J; bases not matched to a gene: 2. The DNA for the CDR3 is TGTGCCAGCAGTGAAGGGCTAGCGGGAGCCAAAAACATTCAGTACTTC. The encoded protein is CASSEGLAGAKNIQYF.

This clone was picked up one time. One end of the junction fails to match germline, which may point to a read error. The CDR3 protein is CSAAASTDTQYF. CDR3 DNA: TGTTCGGCGGCAGCGAGCACAGATACGCAGTATTTT. The V gene is TRBV29-1, the J gene TRBJ2-3, with unresolved D. This CDR3 has 12 amino acids. Germline V gene sequence: CDR1 SQVTM, CDR2 ANQGSEA.